This is a list of T cell receptor beta chains from one sample in a study of CD8+CD57+ T cells in acquired aplastic anemia. MiXCR was run by TCRdb on the reads, yielding one entry per CDR3 protein. The table shows around 250,000 distinct CDR3 sequences, with approximately 82% occurring only once. Sequences were obtained from sorted CD4+, CD8+, or CD8+CD57+ T cells (not recorded which) from PBMCs. The source is a human donor with aplastic anemia. Both conserved end residues are part of each CDR3. The D gene is left open where the match is weak. The size entry is marked missing in some rows and otherwise reads once, few, many or a size class.

CDR3aa	CDR3nt	d_gene	v_gene	j_gene	abundance
CASSLARGALTFGF	TGTGCCAGCAGCTTAGCACGAGGGGCGCTGACTTTTGGATTT	.	TRBV7-9	TRBJ2-3	.
CASGGAGNITYFEYF	TGTGCCAGCGGAGGAGCTGGGAACATTACATACTTCGAGTATTTT	.	TRBV9	TRBJ2-3	.
CASSQDGRNYGYTF	TGTGCCAGCAGTCAAGACGGTCGTAACTATGGCTACACCTTC	.	TRBV2	TRBJ1-2	.
CASSQGGGNGQYF	TGTGCCAGCAGCCAGGGGGGCGGAAACGGTCAGTACTTC	.	TRBV6-5	TRBJ2-4	many
CASSFTSGMSQDEQFF	TGTGCCAGCAGCTTTACTAGCGGAATGAGTCAGGATGAGCAGTTCTTC	TRBD2	TRBV5-4	TRBJ2-1	.
CASRLGRGDTQYF	TGTGCCAGCAGGTTAGGGCGCGGAGATACGCAGTATTTT	.	TRBV7-9	TRBJ2-3	.
CASSEGRDEQFF	TGTGCCAGCAGTGAAGGGAGGGATGAGCAGTTCTTC	.	TRBV2	TRBJ2-1	.
CASSYSGTPYEQYF	TGTGCCAGCAGTTACTCCGGGACGCCCTACGAGCAGTACTTC	.	TRBV12-3/TRBV12-4	TRBJ2-7	once
CASSLAGGRNTPYF	TGTGCCAGCAGCTTAGCGGGAGGTCGAAATACGCCGTATTTT	TRBD2	TRBV9	TRBJ2-3	.
CAGHGTRETQYFGQFF	.	.	TRBV7-9	TRBJ2-1	.